This TCR beta chain was sequenced for a study of T cell responses to AZD1222 COVID-19 vaccine. CDR1 and CDR2 (germline): KGHSH, LQKENI. The length of the CDR3 is 12 residues. With 4 bases clipped from V and 7 bases from J, the junction kept 1 base outside the gene matches. Clones were sequenced by immunoSEQ multiplex PCR, and TCRdb holds only the in-frame ones, with some missing. Found here are around 140,000 clones, over 75% of them singletons; the top ten hold about 1.5%. Study-level findings and limits: The sample set comprised mostly white British donors with more females, and clonal diversity was possibly underestimated. Samples come after the peak T cell response, not at day 14.

For this clone: Its antigen is not identified.

This material consisted of peripheral blood, taken on day 0 of AZD1222 vaccination. The chain joins TRBV18 to TRBJ2-1; 7 bases map to TRBD2. The receptor's source is an adult in good health. CDR3 DNA: TGTGCCAGCTCACTACTAGCGAATGAGCAGTTCTTC. Translation gives CASSLLANEQFF.